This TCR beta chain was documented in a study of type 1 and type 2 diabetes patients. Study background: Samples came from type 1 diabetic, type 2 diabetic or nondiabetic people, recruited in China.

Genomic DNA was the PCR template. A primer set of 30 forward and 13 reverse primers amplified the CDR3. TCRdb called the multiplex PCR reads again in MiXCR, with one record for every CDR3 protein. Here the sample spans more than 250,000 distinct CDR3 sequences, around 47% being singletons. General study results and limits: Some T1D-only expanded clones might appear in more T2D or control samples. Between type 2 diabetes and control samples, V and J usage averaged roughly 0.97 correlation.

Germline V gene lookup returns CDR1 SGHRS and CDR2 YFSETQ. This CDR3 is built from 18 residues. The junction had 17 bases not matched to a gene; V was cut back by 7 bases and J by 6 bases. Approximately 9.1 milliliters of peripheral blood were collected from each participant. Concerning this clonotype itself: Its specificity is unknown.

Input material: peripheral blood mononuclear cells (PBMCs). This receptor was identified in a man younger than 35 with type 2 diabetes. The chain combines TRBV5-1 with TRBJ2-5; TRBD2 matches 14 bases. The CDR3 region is CASGTVRLAGGPGKTQYF. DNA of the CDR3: TGCGCCAGCGGCACTGTGAGACTAGCGGGAGGGCCCGGTAAGACCCAGTACTTC.